Sequencing of this T cell receptor (beta chain) was carried out in a study of vaccination and CD4 T cells after COVID-19. For the study at large: Median time from second vaccine dose to sampling was about 70 days (14 to 241).

Described treatment: roughly 10-day PBMC culture with coronavirus spike peptide pools or control peptides (ViraFEST assay). ViraFEST stimulated the growth of antigen-specific T cells using peptide pools and subsequently profiled their TCRs by sequencing. With respect to this clonotype: The antigen remains undetermined.

Germline V gene sequence: CDR1 ENHRY, CDR2 SYGVKD. There are 17 residues in the CDR3. V lost 10 bases and J lost 3, with 25 bases in between. The Oncomine TCR Beta short-read assay generated sequence data from the DNA of cultured CD4+ T cells. TCRdb ran MiXCR on the PCR reads and lists one entry per CDR3 protein. The profile covers 15,000 to 20,000 distinct CDR3 sequences, with around three quarters appearing a single time and 4.5% to 7% taken by the ten largest. This TCR was sampled from a human donor who had recovered from COVID-19. Sample: CD4+ T cells from blood, cultured in vitro. The rearrangement links TRBV10-3 to TRBJ2-1; perhaps TRBD2 as D (6 bases). CDR3 in amino acids: CATSPQSGGAGYNEQFF. The CDR3 nucleotides are TGTGCCACGTCCCCCCAGTCTGGGGGAGCGGGCTACAATGAGCAGTTCTTC.